This record looks at one TCR beta chain sequence and its context. Germline V gives CDR1 SGHTA, CDR2 FQGNSA. CDR3 length: 13 residues. V gave up 4 bases and J gave up 8 bases, with 14 bases separating them. The data were taken from a study of blood T cell repertoires in COVID-19. About the study: T cells, B-cell-depleted T cells, or PBMCs provided the cDNA or gDNA that served as material.

This table comes from immunoSEQ multiplex PCR, and its TCRdb copy is limited to in-frame clones, with some not included. The table lists about 260,000 clones, almost 90% of them singletons. This receptor was identified in a woman in her thirties with COVID-19, enrolled during active disease. The specimen sequenced was peripheral blood. V gene TRBV7-2 combines with J gene TRBJ1-1; D is ambiguous. The CDR3 sequence: CASSSDTSWEAFF. The DNA of the CDR3 is TGTGCCAGCAGCTCCGACACCTCTTGGGAAGCTTTCTTT.